This T cell receptor beta chain is from a study of blood T cell repertoires in COVID-19. Looking at the study overall: In each case, the material was cDNA or gDNA derived from T cells, B-cell-depleted T cells, or PBMCs.

Seattle participants joined during active infection and were tracked over time. Authors' data handling: Estimated nucleated cell counts came from reference gene primer amplification. Sequenced by immunoSEQ multiplex PCR; TCRdb stores in-frame clones only, minus some. V, J and clone size reflect that table, while D and trimming were determined from the DNA. The table lists 400,000 to 450,000 clones, 89% of them singletons, with about 1.4% in the top ten. In germline, CDR1 is SEHNR, CDR2 FQNEAQ (reference sequence). V gave up 3 bases and J gave up 5 bases; unmatched junction bases: 5. The CDR3 is 14 residues long.

This chain joins TRBV7-9 and TRBJ2-7; 9 bases are shared with TRBD1. Sequences were obtained from peripheral blood. The TCR comes from a woman aged 40 to 50 with COVID-19, enrolled during active disease. The CDR3 here is CASSLGQGSHEQYF. The CDR3 DNA sequence: TGTGCCAGCAGCTTGGGACAGGGATCCCACGAGCAGTACTTC.